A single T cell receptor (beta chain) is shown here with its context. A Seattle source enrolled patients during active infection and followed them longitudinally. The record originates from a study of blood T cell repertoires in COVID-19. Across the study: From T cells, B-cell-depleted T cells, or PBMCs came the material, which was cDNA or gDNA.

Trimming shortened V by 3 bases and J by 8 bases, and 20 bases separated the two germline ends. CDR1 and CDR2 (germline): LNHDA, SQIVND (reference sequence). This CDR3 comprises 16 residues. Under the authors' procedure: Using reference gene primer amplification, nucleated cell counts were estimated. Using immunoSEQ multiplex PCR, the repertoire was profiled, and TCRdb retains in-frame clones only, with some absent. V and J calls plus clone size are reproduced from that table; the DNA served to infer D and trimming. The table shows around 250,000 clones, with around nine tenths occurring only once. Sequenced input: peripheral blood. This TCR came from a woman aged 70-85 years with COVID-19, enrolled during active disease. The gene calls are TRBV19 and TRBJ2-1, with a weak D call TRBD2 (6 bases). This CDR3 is CASSIAAGSIGDEQFF. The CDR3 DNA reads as TGTGCCAGTAGTATCGCTGCGGGAAGTATTGGGGATGAGCAGTTCTTC.